This TCR beta chain derives from a study of cytomegalovirus exposure and HLA in healthy donors. Findings and limits, study-wide: Some public TCRs appeared in many individuals, while most sequences were rare.

As concerns this clone: Its antigen remains unknown.

PCR primers comprised 60 Vbeta and 13 Jbeta primers. Only in-frame clones appear in the TCRdb table, and some are missing; sequencing was by immunoSEQ multiplex PCR. The sample shows approximately 120,000 clones, over 75% of them seen only once. The sequencing sample was made of PBMCs. The TCR originated in a woman in her forties in good health and CMV-seropositive.

CDR3 sequence: CASSRQGPGYTF. The CDR3 DNA sequence: TGTGCCAGCAGTCGGCAGGGGCCTGGCTACACCTTC. The chain recombines TRBV6-6 with TRBJ1-2; perhaps TRBD1 as D (6 bases). Trimming cost V 5 bases and J 7 bases, with 11 bases left between them. The CDR3 contains 12 residues. The germline gives CDR1 MNHNY, CDR2 SVGAGI (reference sequence).